This T cell receptor beta chain originates from a study of control samples from healthy donors and cancer patients. Measured with immunoSEQ multiplex PCR; TCRdb has only the in-frame clones, and not every one. The data hold about 54,000 clones, with 95% to 96% observed a single time. The CDR3 length is 20 residues. Germline V gene lookup returns CDR1 LNHDA and CDR2 SQIVND (reference sequence). V shed 3 bases, J shed 5 bases, and the junction held 20 bases outside the gene matches. In regard to this clone: The sample contains more than one DNA sequence encoding this CDR3.

Source material: blood. This chain connects TRBV19 to TRBJ2-2; the match to TRBD2 covers 8 bases. The sequence came from a woman aged 25 to 39 in good health. CDR3 nucleotide sequence: TGTGCCAGTAGTATCGGCGCGGGACTCGCGGGAGGAAAGGGGACCGGGGAGCTGTTTTTT. Translation: CASSIGAGLAGGKGTGELFF.